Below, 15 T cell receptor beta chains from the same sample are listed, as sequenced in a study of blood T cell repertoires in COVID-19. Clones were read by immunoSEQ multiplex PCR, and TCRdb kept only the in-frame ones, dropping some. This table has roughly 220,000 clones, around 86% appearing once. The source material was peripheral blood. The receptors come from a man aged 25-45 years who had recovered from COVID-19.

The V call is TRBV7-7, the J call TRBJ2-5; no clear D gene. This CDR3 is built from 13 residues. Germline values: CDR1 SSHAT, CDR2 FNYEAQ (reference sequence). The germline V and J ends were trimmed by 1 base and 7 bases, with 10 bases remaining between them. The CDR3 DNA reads TGTGCCAGCAGCTTAGATAGTGCGGCGACCCAGTACTTC. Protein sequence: CASSLDSAATQYF. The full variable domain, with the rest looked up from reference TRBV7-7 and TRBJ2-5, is GAGVSQSPRYKVTKRGQDVTLRCDPISSHATLYWYQQALGQGPEFLTYFNYEAQPDKSGLPSDRFSAERPEGSISTLTIQRTEQRDSAMYRCASSLDSAATQYFGPGTRLLVL.

Here the CDR3 reads CASSQEIGQSAFF. CDR3 nucleotides: TGTGCCAGCAGCCAAGAAATAGGACAATCAGCTTTCTTT. V and J are TRBV14 and TRBJ1-1, with a tentative D call TRBD1 (5 bases). The CDR3 contains 13 residues. Germline values: CDR1 SGHDN, CDR2 FVKESK. The V gene lost 0 bases and the J gene lost 10 bases, with 12 bases spanning the gap.

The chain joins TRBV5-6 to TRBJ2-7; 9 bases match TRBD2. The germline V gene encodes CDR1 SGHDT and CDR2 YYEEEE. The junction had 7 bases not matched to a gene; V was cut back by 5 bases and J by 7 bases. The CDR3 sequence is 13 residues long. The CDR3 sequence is CASSSGLAREQYF. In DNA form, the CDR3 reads TGTGCCAGCAGTTCTGGACTAGCGAGGGAGCAGTACTTC.

Here the CDR3 DNA reads TGTGCCAGCAGCGCAGGGGGAAACACCATATATTTT. It yields the protein CASSAGGNTIYF. The V and J genes are TRBV11-2 and TRBJ1-3, with D possibly being TRBD1 (5 bases). Germline V gene lookup returns CDR1 SGHAT and CDR2 FQNNGV. The V end lost 5 bases, the J end lost 4 bases, and 6 bases lay between the germline ends. The CDR3 is made up of 12 amino acids.

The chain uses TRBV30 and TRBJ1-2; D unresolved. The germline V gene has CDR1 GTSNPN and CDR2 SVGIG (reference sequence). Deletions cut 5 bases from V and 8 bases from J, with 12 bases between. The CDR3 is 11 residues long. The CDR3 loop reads CAWDREGGYTF. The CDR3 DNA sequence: TGTGCCTGGGACCGGGAAGGGGGCTACACCTTC.

DNA of the CDR3: TGTGCCACAGCTACCCCGTCAGGGGATAGCAATCAGCCCCAGCATTTT. It yields the protein CATATPSGDSNQPQHF. This sequence joins TRBV12-1 and TRBJ1-5; TRBD1 reflects the table's D call only, with no check against the DNA. TRBV12-1 counts as a pseudogene. This CDR3 is 16 amino acids long.

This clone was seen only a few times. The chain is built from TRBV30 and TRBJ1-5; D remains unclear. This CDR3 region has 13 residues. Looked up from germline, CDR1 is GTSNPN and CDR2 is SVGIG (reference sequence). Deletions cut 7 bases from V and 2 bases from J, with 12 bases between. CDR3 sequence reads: CASSFGGNQPQHF. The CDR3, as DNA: TGTGCCTCCTCCTTCGGGGGCAATCAGCCCCAGCATTTT.

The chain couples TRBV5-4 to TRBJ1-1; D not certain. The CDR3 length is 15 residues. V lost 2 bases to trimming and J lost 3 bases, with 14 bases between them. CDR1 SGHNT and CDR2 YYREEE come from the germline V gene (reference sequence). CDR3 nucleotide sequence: TGTGCCAGCAGCTTAATGACCCGGAGCGACACTGAAGCTTTCTTT. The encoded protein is CASSLMTRSDTEAFF.

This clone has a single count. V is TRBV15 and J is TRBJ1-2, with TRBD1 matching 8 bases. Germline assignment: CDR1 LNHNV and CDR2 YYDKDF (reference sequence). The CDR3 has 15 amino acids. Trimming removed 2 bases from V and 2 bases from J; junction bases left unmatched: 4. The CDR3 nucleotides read TGTGCCACCAGCAGACAGGGGGCGACCAACTATGGCTACACCTTC. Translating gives CATSRQGATNYGYTF.

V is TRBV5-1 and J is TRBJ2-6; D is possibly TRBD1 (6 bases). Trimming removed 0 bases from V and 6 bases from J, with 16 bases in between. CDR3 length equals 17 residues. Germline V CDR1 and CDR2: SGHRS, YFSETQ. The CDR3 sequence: CASSLDPTGYEANVLTF. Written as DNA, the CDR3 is TGCGCCAGCAGCTTGGACCCAACAGGGTATGAGGCCAACGTCCTGACTTTC.

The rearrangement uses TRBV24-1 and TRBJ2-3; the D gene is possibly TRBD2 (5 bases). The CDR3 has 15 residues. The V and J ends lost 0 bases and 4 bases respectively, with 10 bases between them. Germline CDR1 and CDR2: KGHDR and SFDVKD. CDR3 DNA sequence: TGTGCCACCAGTGATTTGAGCCAGGAGGCAGATACGCAGTATTTT. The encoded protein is CATSDLSQEADTQYF.

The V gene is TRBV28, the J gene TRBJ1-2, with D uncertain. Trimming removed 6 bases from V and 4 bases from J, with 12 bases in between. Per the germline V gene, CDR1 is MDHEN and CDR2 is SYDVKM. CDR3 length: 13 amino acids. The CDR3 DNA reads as TGTGCCAGCAGAATAGGAGTACGCTATGGCTACACCTTC. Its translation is CASRIGVRYGYTF.

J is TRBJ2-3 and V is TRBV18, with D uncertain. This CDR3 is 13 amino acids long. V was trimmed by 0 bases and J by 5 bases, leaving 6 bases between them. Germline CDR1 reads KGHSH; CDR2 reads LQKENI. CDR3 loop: CASSPPPGDTQYF. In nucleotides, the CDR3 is TGTGCCAGCTCACCACCCCCCGGAGATACGCAGTATTTT.

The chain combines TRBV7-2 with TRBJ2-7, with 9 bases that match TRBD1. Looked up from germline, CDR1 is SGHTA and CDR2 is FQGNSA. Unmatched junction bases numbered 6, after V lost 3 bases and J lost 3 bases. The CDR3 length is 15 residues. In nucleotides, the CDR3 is TGTGCCAGCAGCTTCCTGGGACAGGGTAGCTACGAGCAGTACTTC. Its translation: CASSFLGQGSYEQYF.

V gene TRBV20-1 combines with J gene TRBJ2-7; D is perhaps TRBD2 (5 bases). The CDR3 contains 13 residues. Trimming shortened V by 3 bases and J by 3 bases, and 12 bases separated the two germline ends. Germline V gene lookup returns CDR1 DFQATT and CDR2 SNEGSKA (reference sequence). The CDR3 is CSASSDSYYEQYF. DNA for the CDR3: TGCAGTGCTAGTAGCGACTCCTACTACGAGCAGTACTTC.